The clone carrying this TCR beta chain was seen more than once but under ten times. Its antigen is as yet unknown. Molecules of cDNA were individually given unique molecular identifiers that were attached to them. TCRdb re-called the 5' RACE reads through MiXCR, storing one row per CDR3 protein. The table includes 70,000 to 85,000 distinct CDR3 sequences, around an eighth detected once. CDR3 length: 13 amino acids. CDR1 and CDR2 (germline): SQVTM, ANQGSEA. With V trimmed by 5 bases and J by 5 bases, 5 bases remained unmatched. The sample belongs to a study of early T cells in non-severe SARS-CoV-2 infection. Study-level information: It was bulk RNA from unsorted whole blood that was sequenced, and the chains were unpaired.

Findings and caveats of the study: VDJdb matching, biased toward anti-spike CD8 responses, missed private and CD4 specificities.

The material sequenced was whole blood. The chain recombines TRBV29-1 with TRBJ2-1, with TRBD1 identical over 8 bases. This receptor was taken from an adult who was a healthcare worker with PCR-confirmed SARS-CoV-2 infection or an uninfected control (not recorded which). The CDR3: CSVKQGGHNEQFF. In nucleotides, the CDR3 is TGCAGCGTTAAACAGGGGGGTCACAATGAGCAGTTCTTC.